The 28 T cell receptor beta chains below were found in one sample sequenced in a study of blood T cell repertoires in COVID-19. Sequenced by immunoSEQ multiplex PCR; TCRdb stores in-frame clones only, minus some. The sample yields 35,000 to 40,000 clones, approximately 80% seen once. Source material: peripheral blood. Every receptor here comes from a man aged 60 to 69 with COVID-19, enrolled during active disease.

The chain's CDR3 is CASSATRSSGELFF. In nucleotides, the CDR3 is TGTGCCAGCAGTGCGACTAGATCGTCCGGGGAGCTGTTTTTT. The chain is built from TRBV2 and TRBJ2-2, with a possible D match to TRBD2 (6 bases). From germline, CDR1 is SNHLY and CDR2 FYNNEI. The CDR3 has 14 amino acids. Trimming shortened V by 4 bases and J by 6 bases, and 12 bases separated the two germline ends.

The chain links TRBV10-1 to TRBJ2-2; perhaps TRBD1 as D (6 bases). Trimming removed 6 bases at V and 5 bases at J, with 16 bases between. The germline gives CDR1 WNHNN, CDR2 SYGVQD (reference sequence). CDR3 length: 15 residues. CDR3 sequence reads: CASSHRQAETGELFF. The CDR3 DNA reads TGCGCCAGCAGCCATCGACAGGCGGAGACCGGGGAGCTGTTTTTT.

The chain carries TRBV18 and TRBJ1-4; 7 bases fit TRBD1. This CDR3 contains 17 residues. The germline CDR1 and CDR2 sequences are KGHSH and LQKENI. V dropped 2 bases and J dropped 5; count of bases not matched to a gene: 11. Written as DNA, the CDR3 is TGTGCCAGCTCACCAGGGGAAAGGGGGCGCCTGAATGAAAAACTGTTTTTT. Its translation is CASSPGERGRLNEKLFF.

This chain joins TRBV12-5 and TRBJ2-4; D is possibly TRBD1 (5 bases). Looked up from germline, CDR1 is LGHNT and CDR2 is FRNRAP. Between the trimmed V and J ends, which lost 6 bases and 0 bases, there was a span of 9 bases. CDR3 length equals 14 residues. DNA for the CDR3: TGTGCTAGTGGACAGGATGTAGCCAAAAACATTCAGTACTTC. As protein: CASGQDVAKNIQYF.

This rearrangement joins TRBV3-1 (or the pseudogene TRBV3-2) to TRBJ1-2, with TRBD1 matching over 8 bases. The CDR3 has 15 residues. CDR1 and CDR2 (germline): LGHDT, YNNKEL (reference sequence). J gave up 0 bases and V 4 bases, and 4 bases lay outside the gene matches. The chain's CDR3 is CASSPRGPANYGYTF. As DNA, the CDR3 is TGTGCCAGCAGCCCCAGGGGGCCAGCTAACTATGGCTACACCTTC.

This clone has only one observation. The genes are TRBV12-5 and TRBJ2-2; maybe TRBD1 (6 bases). With 3 bases removed from V and 4 bases from J, the gap between germline ends came to 15 bases. This CDR3 spans 16 amino acids. Looked up from germline, CDR1 is LGHNT and CDR2 is FRNRAP. The CDR3 DNA is TGTGCTAGTGGTTTACCACAGGGTTTCGGCACCGGGGAGCTGTTTTTT. Translating gives CASGLPQGFGTGELFF.

V usage is TRBV7-9 and J usage is TRBJ1-6; D remains ambiguous. CDR1 SEHNR and CDR2 FQNEAQ come from the germline V gene (reference sequence). This CDR3 spans 15 amino acids. V lost 2 bases to trimming and J lost 8 bases, with 13 bases between them. The chain's CDR3 is CASSLHVGKDSPLHF. The CDR3 DNA reads TGTGCCAGCAGCTTACATGTGGGCAAGGATTCACCCCTCCACTTT. Complete variable domain (other parts from reference TRBV7-9 and TRBJ1-6): DTGVSQNPRHKITKRGQNVTFRCDPISEHNRLYWYRQTLGQGPEFLTYFQNEAQLEKSRLLSDRFSAERPKGSFSTLEIQRTEQGDSAMYLCASSLHVGKDSPLHFGNGTRLTVT.

This chain joins TRBV28 and TRBJ1-1, with a possible D match to TRBD1 (6 bases). This CDR3 comprises 15 residues. Germline V gene sequence: CDR1 MDHEN, CDR2 SYDVKM. V was pared by 3 bases and J by 1 base, with 12 bases between. This CDR3 reads CASSFQGRENTEAFF. The CDR3 DNA sequence: TGTGCCAGCAGTTTTCAGGGGAGAGAGAACACTGAAGCTTTCTTT.

V gene TRBV5-1 combines with J gene TRBJ1-3; D gene uncertain. The CDR3 length is 15 residues. Germline V lookup: CDR1 SGHRS, CDR2 YFSETQ. Trimming removed 0 bases from V and 0 bases from J, with 7 bases in between. CDR3 nucleotide sequence: TGCGCCAGCAGCTTGGACGGGATCTCTGGAAACACCATATATTTT. Residues: CASSLDGISGNTIYF.

The gene calls are TRBV6-5 and TRBJ1-1; a possible D gene is TRBD1 (5 bases). This CDR3 is built from 14 residues. V dropped 7 bases and J dropped 1 base, with 13 bases sitting between them. Germline values: CDR1 MNHEY, CDR2 SVGAGI. The CDR3 loop reads CASTSAQGNTEAFF. The CDR3 DNA is TGTGCCAGCACTTCCGCGCAGGGGAACACTGAAGCTTTCTTT.

The rearrangement links TRBV29-1 to TRBJ1-5, with D hard to call. This CDR3 is built from 12 residues. From germline, CDR1 is SQVTM and CDR2 ANQGSEA. Trimming removed 7 bases at V and 3 bases at J, with 10 bases between. CDR3 in DNA: TGCAGCGCGTCAGGTAACAATCAGCCCCAGCATTTT. Its translation is CSASGNNQPQHF.

The chain links TRBV13 to TRBJ2-7, with 8 nucleotides matching TRBD1. The V and J ends lost 9 bases and 1 base, in that order; junction bases with no gene match: 8. Germline V gene lookup returns CDR1 PRHDT and CDR2 FYEKMQ (reference sequence). The CDR3 is made up of 14 amino acids. CDR3 sequence (DNA): TGTGCCAGTCGTCGACAGGGGAAATCCTACGAGCAGTACTTC. It yields the protein CASRRQGKSYEQYF. Supplemented by reference TRBV13 and TRBJ2-7, the full variable domain reads AAGVIQSPRHLIKEKRETATLKCYPIPRHDTVYWYQQGPGQDPQFLISFYEKMQSDKGSIPDRFSAQQFSDYHSELNMSSLELGDSALYFCASRRQGKSYEQYFGPGTRLTVT.

The chain is built from TRBV5-1 and TRBJ2-3, with 9 bases that match TRBD2. V lost 7 bases, J lost 5 bases, and 8 bases stayed unmatched. The germline gives CDR1 SGHRS, CDR2 YFSETQ. This CDR3 spans 14 amino acids. This CDR3 reads CASRSGGQRDTQYF. The CDR3 DNA is TGCGCCAGCCGGAGCGGGGGGCAGAGAGATACGCAGTATTTT.

In its sample, this clone was seen once. The gene calls are TRBV6-2 or TRBV6-3 and TRBJ1-1, with 8 bases identical to TRBD1. The length of the CDR3 is 12 residues. V lost 5 bases to trimming and J lost 10 bases; unmatched junction nucleotides: 6. Germline CDR1 is MNHEY and CDR2 is SVGEGT. The CDR3 region has the DNA TGTGCCAGCAGTCGACAGGGGAGGGGAGCTTTCTTT. Translated, it gives CASSRQGRGAFF.

The table lists this clone with a few counts. V is TRBV7-8 and J is TRBJ2-3, with 8 bases lining up with TRBD2. Germline assignment: CDR1 SGHVS and CDR2 FQNEAQ. The CDR3 extends over 16 amino acids. V shed 4 bases, J shed 2 bases, and the junction held 8 bases outside the gene matches. The CDR3 coding sequence is TGTGCCAGCAGCTCCCCGGGGGGGGGAGACACAGATACGCAGTATTTT. It is translated as CASSSPGGGDTDTQYF.

The V call is TRBV7-9, the J call TRBJ2-3; D is possibly TRBD1 (6 bases). CDR1 is SEHNR, CDR2 FQNEAQ, per germline (reference sequence). The V end was cut by 0 bases, the J end by 6 bases, with 7 bases between. The CDR3 is made up of 13 amino acids. DNA of the CDR3: TGTGCCAGCAGCTTAGCAGGGGGTGATACGCAGTATTTT. This encodes CASSLAGGDTQYF.

The chain recombines TRBV18 with TRBJ1-1; 9 nucleotides match TRBD1. The J segment lost 6 bases and the V segment lost 4 bases, leaving 3 bases of the junction unmatched. The length of the CDR3 is 13 residues. The V gene's germline CDR1 is KGHSH and CDR2 LQKENI. CDR3 nucleotide sequence: TGTGCCAGCTCACGACAGGGGGTCGCTGAAGCTTTCTTT. Its protein is CASSRQGVAEAFF. Looking up the rest from reference TRBV18 and TRBJ1-1 gives the full variable domain: NAGVMQNPRHLVRRRGQEARLRCSPMKGHSHVYWYRQLPEEGLKFMVYLQKENIIDESGMPKERFSAEFPKEGPSILRIQQVVRGDSAAYFCASSRQGVAEAFFGQGTRLTVV.

The rearrangement uses TRBV5-1 and TRBJ2-5, with 9 bases identical to TRBD1. There are 15 residues in the CDR3. Germline values: CDR1 SGHRS, CDR2 YFSETQ. The V segment lost 2 bases and the J segment 2 bases; nucleotides outside the gene matches: 4. The CDR3 DNA sequence: TGCGCCAGCAGCTTCGGACAGGGGCCTCAAGAGACCCAGTACTTC. This encodes CASSFGQGPQETQYF.

The chain links TRBV5-5 to TRBJ2-5; tentatively, D is TRBD1 (5 bases). Germline V gene lookup returns CDR1 SGHKS and CDR2 YYEKEE (reference sequence). The CDR3 contains 14 residues. The ends were cut back, 4 bases at V and 2 bases at J, with 12 bases in the middle. CDR3 protein: CASSPDSQQETQYF. Written as DNA, the CDR3 is TGTGCCAGCAGCCCCGACAGCCAGCAAGAGACCCAGTACTTC.

This clone was recorded a few times. V gene TRBV5-6 combines with J gene TRBJ2-5; D not resolved. Looked up from germline, CDR1 is SGHDT and CDR2 is YYEEEE. Trimming pared 1 base from V and 5 bases from J, leaving 9 bases between. The CDR3 spans 13 residues. In DNA, the CDR3 is TGTGCCAGCAGCTTGCGGTCCGGGGAGACCCAGTACTTC. It codes for CASSLRSGETQYF.

This chain links TRBV6-5 with TRBJ1-2; 11 bases line up with TRBD1. Germline CDR1 is MNHEY and CDR2 is SVGAGI. There are 14 residues in the CDR3. Losses at the gene ends were 6 bases for V and 6 bases for J; bases not matched to a gene: 6. The CDR3 DNA sequence: TGTGCCAGCAGCTATGGGACAGGGGGAAATGGCTACACCTTC. Translating gives CASSYGTGGNGYTF.

The table lists this clone with a count of one. The chain couples TRBV27 to TRBJ2-1; the D gene is possibly TRBD1 (6 bases). The CDR3 is made up of 13 amino acids. Trimming took off 6 bases at V and 10 bases at J, with 16 bases between the two ends. Germline CDR1 and CDR2: MNHEY and SMNVEV (reference sequence). The CDR3 reads CASSRNRDMEQFF. The CDR3 nucleotides read TGTGCCAGCAGCCGCAACAGGGATATGGAGCAGTTCTTC.

The V and J genes are TRBV3-1 (or the pseudogene TRBV3-2) and TRBJ2-1; TRBD2 might be the D (5 bases). V was cut by 2 bases and J by 0 bases, with 20 bases left in between. The CDR3 is 19 residues long. Germline assignment: CDR1 LGHDT and CDR2 YNNKEL (reference sequence). This chain's CDR3 is CASSQLPLGPVTSYNEQFF. As DNA, the CDR3 is TGTGCCAGCAGCCAACTCCCACTAGGCCCGGTTACCTCCTACAATGAGCAGTTCTTC.

This clone was seen just once. The chain combines TRBV7-3 with TRBJ2-5; D might be TRBD1 (6 bases). This CDR3 spans 14 amino acids. Trimming removed 2 bases from V and 5 bases from J, with 12 bases in between. The germline gives CDR1 SGHTA, CDR2 FQGTGA. The CDR3 nucleotides read TGTGCCAGCAGCTTAGAAGGGGGTTATGAGACCCAGTACTTC. Translated: CASSLEGGYETQYF.

This clone was recorded a few times. The genes are TRBV28 and TRBJ1-2, with 9 bases fitting TRBD1. Germline-derived CDR1 and CDR2 are MDHEN and SYDVKM. The CDR3 runs to 14 residues. After removal of 0 bases from V and 7 bases from J, the junction contained 3 bases not matched to a gene. Written as DNA, the CDR3 is TGTGCCAGCAGTTTATGGGACAGGGGCGGTGGCTACACCTTC. Protein: CASSLWDRGGGYTF.

The chain joins TRBV3-1 (or the pseudogene TRBV3-2) to TRBJ1-1; D is uncertain. Germline V gene lookup returns CDR1 LGHDT and CDR2 YNNKEL (reference sequence). The germline V and J ends were trimmed by 4 bases and 2 bases, with 8 bases remaining between them. This CDR3 is 13 amino acids long. CDR3 sequence (DNA): TGTGCCAGCAGCCTCGGGGAAAACACTGAAGCTTTCTTT. This sequence encodes CASSLGENTEAFF.

This clone was observed a few times. V gene TRBV9 combines with J gene TRBJ1-2; 10 nucleotides line up with TRBD1. The trim removed 1 base at V and 1 base at J, leaving 4 bases unmatched. Per the germline V gene, CDR1 is SGDLS and CDR2 is YYNGEE. The CDR3 has 16 residues. CDR3 amino acids: CASSVSRDRGNYGYTF. CDR3 sequence (DNA): TGTGCCAGCAGCGTATCCCGGGACAGGGGTAACTATGGCTACACCTTC.

The V call is TRBV23-1, the J call TRBJ1-6; 7 positions agree with TRBD1. TRBV23-1 is flagged as an ORF with uncertain function. This CDR3 region has 17 residues. V was clipped by 10 bases and J by 0 bases; unmatched bases: 12. CDR3 amino acids: CATYPRTGRSYNSPLHF. CDR3 sequence (DNA): TGCGCCACCTATCCCAGGACAGGTCGCTCCTATAATTCACCCCTCCACTTT.